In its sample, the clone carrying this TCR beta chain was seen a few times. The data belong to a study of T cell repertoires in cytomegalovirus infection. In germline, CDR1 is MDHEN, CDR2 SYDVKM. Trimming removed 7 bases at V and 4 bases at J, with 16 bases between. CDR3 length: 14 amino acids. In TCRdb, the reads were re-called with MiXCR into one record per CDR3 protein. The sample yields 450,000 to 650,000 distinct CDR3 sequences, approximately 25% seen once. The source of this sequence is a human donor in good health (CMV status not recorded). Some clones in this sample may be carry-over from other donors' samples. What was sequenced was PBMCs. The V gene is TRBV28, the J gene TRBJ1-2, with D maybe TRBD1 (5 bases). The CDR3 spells CASNPGQGSYGYTF. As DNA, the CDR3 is TGTGCCAGCAACCCGGGTCAGGGATCCTATGGCTACACCTTC.